This TCR beta chain was recorded in a study of vaccination and CD4 T cells after COVID-19. Study-wide background: Post-COVID specimens were obtained a median about 100 days after diagnosis (range 35 to 161). The cells were exposed to overlapping spike peptides originating from SARS-CoV-2, HCoV-NL63, HCoV-OC43 and HCoV-229E for stimulation.

An Oncomine TCR Beta short-read assay was used to sequence the DNA from cultured CD4+ T cells. Investigators obtained genomic DNA by extraction from cultured CD4+ T cells. TCRdb re-called the PCR reads through MiXCR, storing one row per CDR3 protein. The table shows 13,000 to 15,000 distinct CDR3 sequences, with around 43% occurring only once. Treatment noted: approximately 9-day PBMC culture with coronavirus spike peptide pools or control peptides (ViraFEST assay). As for this clonotype: Its target is not known.

Whole-study findings and limits: Among convalescent patients, a median about 86% of reactive clones emerged only after vaccination.

Sequencing was carried out using CD4+ T cells from blood, cultured in vitro. This clonotype was sampled from a human donor who had recovered from COVID-19.

CDR3 loop: CSAIKTGQGLTETQYF. The CDR3 nucleotides read TGCAGTGCGATCAAAACTGGACAGGGCCTAACTGAGACCCAGTACTTC. The rearrangement links TRBV20-1 to TRBJ2-5; 8 bases align to TRBD1. The CDR3 is made up of 16 amino acids. The trim removed 6 bases at V and 5 bases at J, leaving 17 bases unmatched. From germline, CDR1 is DFQATT and CDR2 SNEGSKA (reference sequence).